A single sample is the source of the 30 T cell receptor beta chains below, sequenced in a study of tumor-infiltrating lymphocytes in primary liver carcinoma. Scientists recovered RNA and DNA together from around 20-30 mg of unsorted bulk tissue. Synthesis of TCR beta cDNA was carried out from approximately 500 ng total RNA with a constant-region primer. A slightly modified ARM-PCR protocol with three nested multiplex PCR rounds produced these TCR beta libraries. Rounds one and two of PCR, each of about 10 cycles, were primed with TRBV1-TRBV30 forward primers and a C-beta reverse primer. TCRdb used MiXCR to reprocess the multiplex PCR reads, holding one entry per CDR3 protein. Of roughly 100,000 distinct CDR3 sequences listed, approximately 80% are singletons. The sequencing sample was made of liver tumor tissue from sampling region 3. Documented subset: tumor region T3, left-lateral pole. These receptors all stem from a man aged 35-49 years with primary liver carcinoma and hepatitis B virus infection.

About this clonotype itself: The CDR3 carries no conserved terminal phenylalanine or tryptophan, so it likely arises from a read error. The chain links TRBV29-1 to TRBJ1-5; 7 bases agree with TRBD1. Germline V gives CDR1 SQVTM, CDR2 ANQGSEA. V was pared by 3 bases and J by 7 bases, with 3 bases of the junction left unmatched. This CDR3 is 12 amino acids long. This chain's CDR3 is CSVEEQGQPQHL. The CDR3 nucleotides read TGCAGCGTTGAGGAACAGGGGCAGCCCCAGCATCTT.

Regarding this clonotype: The junction differs from germline at one of its ends, possibly a read error. The V call is TRBV28, the J call TRBJ1-1; 7 bases match TRBD1. This CDR3 contains 16 residues. The germline V gene has CDR1 MDHEN and CDR2 SYDVKM. The CDR3 is CASSLLSTGQDTEVFF. The CDR3 nucleotides are TGTGCCAGCAGCCTTCTCTCGACAGGGCAGGACACTGAAGTTTTCTTT. Full variable domain (remainder filled in from reference TRBV28 and TRBJ1-1): DVKVTQSSRYLVKRTGEKVFLECVQDMDHENMFWYRQDPGLGLRLIYFSYDVKMKEKGDIPEGYSVSREKKERFSLILESASTNQTSMYLCASSLLSTGQDTEVFFGQGTRLTVV.

About this clonotype itself: The conserved phenylalanine or tryptophan is not found at the CDR3 terminus, so this likely reflects a read error. This sequence joins TRBV5-6 and TRBJ2-2, with 8 bases lining up with TRBD2. Per germline, CDR1 SGHDT and CDR2 YYEEEE. V dropped 5 bases and J dropped 1; count of bases not matched to a gene: 7. CDR3 size: 16 residues. CDR3 in DNA: TGTGCCAGCAGACTTAGACTAGCGATGAACACCGGGGAGCTGTTTTAT. Its translation: CASRLRLAMNTGELFY.

A word on this clonotype: One end of the junction varies from germline; a read error may be responsible. This chain connects TRBV14 to TRBJ2-7, with D unclear. CDR3 size: 14 residues. Germline V gene sequence: CDR1 SGHDN, CDR2 FVKESK. The CDR3 DNA is TGCGCCAGCAGCCTAGGGATCGGCGTTTGCGAGCAGTACTTC. This sequence encodes CASSLGIGVCEQYF.

Worth noting for this clonotype: Likely a read error: the CDR3 ends without its conserved phenylalanine or tryptophan. The DNA is left out, because the CDR3 cannot be placed on it with certainty; the CDR3 is given as TCRdb lists it. The V and J genes are TRBV11-3 and TRBJ2-5. The CDR3 is 13 residues long, counting both termini. CDR1 and CDR2 (germline): SGHNT, YENEEA. CDR3 sequence reads: CASSSNSQETRYV.

For this clonotype: Compared with germline, one end of the junction differs, possibly owing to a read error. The rearrangement uses TRBV29-1 and TRBJ1-1; D unresolved. This CDR3 spans 15 amino acids. The germline V gene encodes CDR1 SQVTM and CDR2 ANQGSEA. As DNA, the CDR3 is TGCAGAGTTCTTCCGGGGTTGGGGATGAACACTGAAGCATTCTTT. Its protein is CRVLPGLGMNTEAFF.

This clonotype was seen a handful of times. The rearrangement joins TRBV29-1 to TRBJ2-7; 7 nucleotides agree with TRBD2. Germline CDR1 is SQVTM and CDR2 is ANQGSEA. V shed 6 bases and J 7 bases; nucleotides not matched to a gene: 15. CDR3 length equals 14 residues. This chain's CDR3 is CSVGTNGRSEEQYF. The CDR3 DNA sequence: TGCAGCGTCGGGACTAACGGGAGGTCTGAGGAGCAGTACTTC.

This chain uses TRBV6-5 with TRBJ1-1, with a tentative D call TRBD1 (5 bases). This CDR3 is built from 13 residues. Germline-derived CDR1 and CDR2 are MNHEY and SVGAGI. Trimming removed 6 bases at V and 6 bases at J, with 14 bases between. The DNA for the CDR3 is TGTGCCAGCAGGCGGCTAGGGGAAGCTGAAGCTTTCTTT. Its protein is CASRRLGEAEAFF.

The chain combines TRBV4-3 with TRBJ1-2; D perhaps matches TRBD1 (5 bases). Per the germline V gene, CDR1 is LGHNA and CDR2 is YSLEER. V lost 3 bases and J lost 6, with 17 bases in between. CDR3 length: 15 amino acids. CDR3: CASSQNPGGSHGYTF. In DNA form, the CDR3 reads TGCGCCAGCAGCCAGAATCCTGGGGGATCCCATGGCTACACCTTC.

This clonotype was seen at least ten times. The chain couples TRBV29-1 to TRBJ2-2; the D gene is possibly TRBD1 (5 bases). The ends were cut back, 0 bases at V and 1 base at J, with 9 bases in the middle. Germline CDR1 and CDR2: SQVTM and ANQGSEA. The CDR3 is 15 amino acids. CDR3 bases: TGCAGCGTTGAAGAAGGGGTCCGGAACACCGGGGAGCTGTTTTTT. Protein: CSVEEGVRNTGELFF.

For this clonotype: One end of the junction fails to match germline, which may point to a read error. The rearrangement uses TRBV6-1 and TRBJ1-4; D remains unclear. The germline CDR1 and CDR2 sequences are MNHNS and SASEGT. This CDR3 has 16 amino acids. CDR3 sequence: CAISGAGLATNGKLFF. CDR3 DNA sequence: TGCGCCATCAGTGGAGCGGGTCTGGCAACTAATGGAAAACTGTTTTTT.

A note on this clonotype: At one boundary the junction diverges from the germline segment, which might be a read error. The chain carries TRBV2 and TRBJ1-5; D not resolved. The CDR3 runs 13 residues. Germline CDR1 and CDR2: SNHLY and FYNNEI. CDR3 loop: CASSEHLNQHQHF. The DNA of the CDR3 is TGTGCCAGTAGTGAGCACCTAAATCAGCACCAGCATTTT.

Concerning this clonotype itself: Just one base apart from a much larger clone, this may be a read error. The chain couples TRBV30 to TRBJ2-4; 8 bases fit TRBD1. The CDR3 covers 13 residues. J was trimmed by 8 bases and V by 4 bases; bases with no gene match: 7. Germline CDR1 reads GTSNPN; CDR2 reads SVGIG (reference sequence). CDR3 loop: CAWMGPGGDIQYF. CDR3 nucleotide sequence: TGTGCCTGGATGGGGCCAGGGGGCGACATTCAGTACTTC.

As regards this clonotype: Without the conserved terminal phenylalanine or tryptophan, this CDR3 likely stems from a read error. Here the CDR3 reads CYSSLGGYEQFY. Here the CDR3 DNA reads TGTTACAGCTCCCTCGGGGGCTATGAGCAGTTCTAC. The chain carries TRBV6-1 and TRBJ2-1; tentatively, D is TRBD1 or TRBD2 (6 bases each). CDR1 is MNHNS, CDR2 SASEGT, per germline. The CDR3 loop spans 12 amino acids.

The chain recombines TRBV4-2 with TRBJ2-2, with D perhaps given as TRBD1 or TRBD2 (5 bases each). Trimming shortened V by 1 base and J by 17 bases, and 29 bases separated the two germline ends. The CDR3 is 17 amino acids. Germline CDR1 reads LGHNA; CDR2 reads YNFKEQ. In DNA, the CDR3 is TGTGCCAGCAGCCAAGGGGGCCTAGTGGTAGATTTCGGGGAGTTATTTTTT. Translated, it gives CASSQGGLVVDFGELFF.

Comment on this clonotype: One junction end does not reproduce the germline sequence, and a read error may be involved. This chain uses TRBV11-1 with TRBJ2-3; either TRBD1 or TRBD2 may supply D (5 bases each). The CDR3 extends over 19 amino acids. CDR1 is SGHAT and CDR2 is FQDESV in the germline V gene (reference sequence). CDR3 nucleotides: TGCGCCAGCAGCACTGGGGGAAGCTCTGTTGGAGCCCACACAGATACGCAGTATTTT. This codes for CASSTGGSSVGAHTDTQYF.

This clonotype was observed a single time. At one end the junction does not follow the germline gene, possibly because of a read error. The J gene is TRBJ2-3, the V gene TRBV7-9; D possibly matches TRBD1 or TRBD2 (7 bases each). The germline V gene has CDR1 SEHNR and CDR2 FQNEAQ (reference sequence). This CDR3 is built from 17 residues. CDR3 bases: TGTGCCAGTAGCAAAGGGGGCAGCGGGGCCAGCAGGAGTACGCGGTATTTT. This sequence encodes CASSKGGSGASRSTRYF.

With regard to this clonotype: The conserved phenylalanine or tryptophan normally closing the CDR3 is absent here, so this likely arose from a read error. The chain has TRBV12-3 or TRBV12-4 and TRBJ2-5; D possibly matches TRBD1 or TRBD2 (6 bases each). This CDR3 is 14 amino acids long. This CDR3 reads CASSLGGGRETQYL. CDR3 DNA sequence: TGTGCCAGCAGTTTGGGGGGCGGGCGAGAGACTCAGTACCTC.

As regards this clonotype: The junction departs from the called germline gene at one end, perhaps through a read error. This sequence joins TRBV4-2 and TRBJ2-1, with 11 bases aligning to TRBD2. Germline CDR1 LGHNA, CDR2 YNFKEQ. The CDR3 runs to 18 residues. The CDR3 DNA reads TGTGCCAGCAGCCAAGGGACTAGCGGGCTCAGCTCCTACAATGAGCAGATCTTC. Translated: CASSQGTSGLSSYNEQIF.

To note about this clonotype: The conserved final phenylalanine or tryptophan is absent from the CDR3, which likely points to a read error. V is TRBV10-3 and J is TRBJ2-5; 9 bases fit TRBD1. Germline CDR1 ENHRY, CDR2 SYGVKD. CDR3 size: 14 residues. The chain's CDR3 is CAIKKGDREESQYL. DNA of the CDR3: TGTGCCATCAAAAAAGGGGACAGGGAAGAGAGCCAGTACCTA.

This clonotype was seen just once. Given a much more abundant clone one base away, this may be a read error. The CDR3 sequence is CASSLDRWRGTNEKLFF. CDR3 sequence (DNA): TGTGCCAGCAGCTTAGACAGGTGGCGTGGGACTAATGAAAAACTGTTTTTT. The gene calls are TRBV7-9 and TRBJ1-4; possibly TRBD1 for D (5 bases). This CDR3 is 17 amino acids long. Trimming removed 1 base from V and 2 bases from J, with 14 bases in between. Germline values: CDR1 SEHNR, CDR2 FQNEAQ (reference sequence).

This chain uses TRBV11-2 with TRBJ2-5; the D call may be TRBD1 or TRBD2 (5 bases each). The CDR3 runs 18 residues. V dropped 5 bases and J dropped 5 bases, with 27 bases sitting between them. Germline V gives CDR1 SGHAT, CDR2 FQNNGV. CDR3 bases: TGTGCCAGCAGCCCTAGCCCAATCCAGGGTACGGGGCGGGAGACCCAGTACTTC. Amino acid sequence: CASSPSPIQGTGRETQYF.

About this clonotype itself: Likely a read error: the CDR3 ends without its conserved phenylalanine or tryptophan. The DNA is omitted, as the CDR3 cannot be located on it reliably, and the CDR3 follows TCRdb's listing. This chain joins TRBV4-2 and TRBJ2-3; whether TRBD1, the table's D call, matches the DNA was not checked. The V gene's germline CDR1 is LGHNA and CDR2 YNFKEQ. Including both end residues, the CDR3 is 15 amino acids long. The CDR3 protein is CASSRRTGGTDTLYL.

About this clonotype: Possible read error: a much larger clone is one base away. The V and J genes are TRBV24-1 and TRBJ1-2; TRBD1 might be the D (5 bases). Germline V gene data show CDR1 as KGHDR and CDR2 as SFDVKD. The CDR3 extends over 12 amino acids. In DNA, the CDR3 is TGTGCCACCAATGATTTGGGGCGTAGCTACACCTTC. Its protein is CATNDLGRSYTF.

Of note for this clonotype: Germline is not matched at one junction end, which may reflect a read error. V gene TRBV12-3 or TRBV12-4 combines with J gene TRBJ2-1; no clear D gene. The CDR3 has 13 amino acids. The CDR3 bases are TGTACCAGCAGTCCCCTAGTGGTCATCGAGCAGTTCTTC. Its translation: CTSSPLVVIEQFF.

On this clonotype itself: A read error may account for a junction end that differs from germline. V usage is TRBV7-8 and J usage is TRBJ2-1; TRBD2 matches at 12 bases. This CDR3 has 16 residues. The germline CDR1 and CDR2 sequences are SGHVS and FQNEAQ. The CDR3 protein is CTSSLGWTSGISEHFF. In DNA form, the CDR3 reads TGTACCAGCAGCTTAGGATGGACTAGCGGGATATCTGAGCATTTCTTC.

The chain uses TRBV13 and TRBJ2-7; the D gene is possibly TRBD1 (6 bases). V was cut by 5 bases and J by 9 bases, with 14 bases left in between. Per the germline V gene, CDR1 is PRHDT and CDR2 is FYEKMQ (reference sequence). CDR3 length equals 12 residues. CDR3 sequence (DNA): TGTGCCAGCAGCCCCCGAGGGGGTGGGCAGTACTTC. Translated: CASSPRGGGQYF.

This clonotype was counted only a few times. This may be a read error: a much more frequent sequence differs by one nucleotide. The chain is built from TRBV30 and TRBJ2-7, with 9 bases matching TRBD1. Germline CDR1 is GTSNPN and CDR2 is SVGIG (reference sequence). This CDR3 has 16 residues. V lost 3 bases and J lost 1; bases outside the gene matches: 10. The DNA of the CDR3 is TGTGCCTGGAGCACCCCGGGACAGGGATCGTCCTACGAGCAGTACTTC. It encodes CAWSTPGQGSSYEQYF.

This clonotype was seen just once. Because it lacks the conserved phenylalanine or tryptophan at the end, this CDR3 is likely a read error. The chain recombines TRBV7-9 with TRBJ2-5, with D unclear. The germline V gene has CDR1 SEHNR and CDR2 FQNEAQ (reference sequence). The CDR3 covers 13 residues. The CDR3 is CASSLDFQETQYV. CDR3 in DNA: TGTGCCAGCAGTTTAGACTTCCAAGAGACCCAGTACGTC.

Details on this clonotype: Germline is not matched at one junction end, which may reflect a read error. CDR3 in amino acids: CVSSLSPCAEQYF. CDR3 DNA: TGTGTCAGCAGCTTGAGCCCTTGCGCTGAGCAGTATTTC. V is TRBV11-2 and J is TRBJ2-7; D is ambiguous. This CDR3 spans 13 amino acids. Germline V CDR1 and CDR2: SGHAT, FQNNGV.